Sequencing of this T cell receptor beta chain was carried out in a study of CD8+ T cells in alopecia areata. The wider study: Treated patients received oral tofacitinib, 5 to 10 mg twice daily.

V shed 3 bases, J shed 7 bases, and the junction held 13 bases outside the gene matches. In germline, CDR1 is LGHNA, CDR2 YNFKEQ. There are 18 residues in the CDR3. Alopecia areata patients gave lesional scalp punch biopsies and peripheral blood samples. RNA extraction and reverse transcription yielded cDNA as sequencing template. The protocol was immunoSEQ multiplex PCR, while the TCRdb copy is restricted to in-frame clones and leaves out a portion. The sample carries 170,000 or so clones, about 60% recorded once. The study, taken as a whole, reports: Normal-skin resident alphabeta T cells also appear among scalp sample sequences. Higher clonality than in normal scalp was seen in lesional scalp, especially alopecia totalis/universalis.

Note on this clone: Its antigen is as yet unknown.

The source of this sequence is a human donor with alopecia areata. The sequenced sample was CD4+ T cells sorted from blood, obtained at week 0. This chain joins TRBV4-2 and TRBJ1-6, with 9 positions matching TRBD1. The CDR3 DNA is TGTGCCAGCAGCCAGCGAAGCCGGACAGGGGCCGGGAATTCACCCCTCCACTTT. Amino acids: CASSQRSRTGAGNSPLHF.